The T cell receptor beta chain under discussion was sequenced for a study of T cell repertoires in cytomegalovirus infection. Study-level background: A matching HLA type, together with CMV infection, was signaled by public TCR beta signatures.

Whole-study findings and limits: In two of eight donors, the top clonotype was HLA-C-restricted CMV-specific. People with CMV and the relevant HLA were identified by cumulative public TCR beta family frequency.

Germline V lookup: CDR1 DFQATT, CDR2 SNEGSKA (reference sequence). This CDR3 comprises 16 residues. V lost 3 bases and J lost 3, with 20 bases in between. From the reads, TCRdb called clonotypes with MiXCR, one entry per CDR3 protein. The sample comprises roughly 230,000 distinct CDR3 sequences, approximately 17% of which are singletons, and around half rests with the top ten. About this clonotype: Its antigen remains unidentified.

V usage is TRBV20-1 and J usage is TRBJ1-2; perhaps TRBD1 as D (5 bases). Material for sequencing was CD8+ T cells from PBMCs. This TCR was recovered from a human donor in good health (CMV status not recorded). Some clones in this sample may be carry-over from other donors' samples. CDR3 bases: TGCAGTGCTAGCCCCCCGATGGAGGGGATCGACTATGGCTACACCTTC. As protein: CSASPPMEGIDYGYTF.